One TCR beta chain is described in this entry. The specificity of this receptor is unknown. Base-call qualities are not available, and no considerably larger clone is one nucleotide away. From the germline V gene, CDR1 is KGHSH and CDR2 is LQKENI. The junction shows trimming of 8 bases on V and 2 bases on J, plus 12 bases between the germline ends. The CDR3 runs 13 residues from the cysteine to the phenylalanine. The entry retains the CDR3 DNA only, 39 bases that are in frame from base 1. The data were obtained in a study of blood T cell repertoires in COVID-19 (dated by TCRdb to about 2020). Some background on the complete study: The collaborator samples originated in the United States, Italy and Spain and spanned the acute and convalescent phases of COVID-19. A de-identified subject ID, COVID-19 status, age in years and sex were almost always included in the sample metadata. Subjects who had been exposed to COVID-19, were actively infected with it, or had recovered from it provided the deeply sampled blood TCRbeta repertoires that made up the dataset. A freely available public database, intended as a resource for researchers studying the immune response to SARS-CoV-2, is where the repertoires were released. Samples came from the ongoing ImmuneRACE study (first 160 participants) plus 1,254 subjects from 6 global collaborators. The material from the prospective study consisted of cDNA or gDNA derived from T cells, B-cell-depleted T cells, or PBMCs. Where available, HLA class I and class II types were obtained from metadata supplied by the sample provider rather than from assay-based typing. The paper's findings and limits, for the study overall: The quantity of clinical and demographic metadata differed by source and by participant and was supplied without curation.

The immunoSEQ Assay, a bias-controlled multiplex PCR, was used to amplify TCRbeta CDR3 regions from genomic DNA. Under the source paper's analysis protocol: The number of nucleated cells in each sample was estimated by amplification of reference gene primers within the assay. To quantify the absolute abundance of each unique TCRbeta CDR3 rearrangement, sequence reads were collapsed and filtered. Productive Simpson clonality was computed per sample as the square root of Simpson's diversity index over productive rearrangements. TCRdb retrieved this table from immuneACCESS and kept in-frame rearrangements only. Not all clones are present; in checked studies, unresolved V genes account for under half, and no reason is known for the remainder. V and J calls and clone size follow that table, whereas D and trimming were derived from the DNA. This sample holds 24,000 or so clones; roughly 91% were observed only once. The ten largest clonotypes hold approximately 12% of the sample.

The collaborating institutions used their own protocols to collect whole blood in K2EDTA tubes. For TCRbeta analysis, collaborators shipped samples as frozen whole blood, isolated PBMCs, or DNA extracted from either of those sample types. Recombination linked TRBV18 to TRBJ1-1, and TRBD1 may be the D gene, going by 6 matching bases. This TCR was sampled from a human donor in a cohort sampled during active COVID-19. The donor label of this sample is uncertain. Sequences were obtained from peripheral blood. The CDR3 region reads CASLPGQNTEAFF. DNA sequence: TGTGCCAGCCTACCGGGACAAAACACTGAAGCTTTCTTT. Reference TRBV18 and TRBJ1-1 proteins supply the regions before and after the CDR3; the full variable domain is: NAGVMQNPRHLVRRRGQEARLRCSPMKGHSHVYWYRQLPEEGLKFMVYLQKENIIDESGMPKERFSAEFPKEGPSILRIQQVVRGDSAAYFCASLPGQNTEAFFGQGTRLTVV.